This T cell receptor (beta chain) came from a study of cytomegalovirus exposure and HLA in healthy donors (dated by TCRdb to about 2017). In the study overall: According to an earlier analysis of 550 to 700 of the donors, about 179 million T cells yielded 90 million to 130 million unique TCR beta sequences and more than 250 Gb of sequence data. Rather than drawing on any new phenotypic data, the later analysis identified candidate immune exposures from TCR beta sequences and the way those sequences occurred across donors. A later genetic analysis used genome-wide SNP genotypes for 398 of the 666 donors, treating that subset as a discovery cohort. To decide whether each TCR beta V gene segment behaved as functional or pseudogenic, an earlier analysis of several hundred of the donors relied on high-throughput TCR beta sequencing. All discovery cohort repertoires had been generated using a single sequencing platform. In addition to the first cohort of 650 to 800 subjects, a separate validation cohort of around 110 different subjects was used. HLA typing included class I and class II loci at four-digit resolution. Typing coverage differed by locus: A, B, C, DRB1 and DQB1 were typed in about 629-630 donors, DQA1 in roughly 500, DPA1 in over 600, and DPB1 in 400 to 490. Alongside the repertoire data, information on donor age, sex, ethnicity and CMV serostatus was compiled. The study was designed to test whether signatures of past pathogen exposure could be identified by cataloging public T cell receptors. A later analysis re-examined previously published TCR beta repertoires from more than 600 donors and added high-resolution HLA genotyping to investigate patterns of TCR occurrence. Roughly 5 DR-DQ haplotypes were treated as single units for association and clustering because of strong linkage in the cohort. Using immunosequencing, the study profiled T cell repertoires from about 650 subjects and related those repertoires to cytomegalovirus serostatus. To predict cytomegalovirus infection status, the study brought together high-throughput TCR immunosequencing, statistical association of individual TCRs with disease status, and machine learning. Among around 400 genotyped donors of the cohort, an average of approximately 240,000 unique TCR beta nucleotide sequences was sequenced per donor, of which roughly 17% were non-productive. Among the approximately 430 genotyped donors, around 79% belonged to the genetic ancestry cluster associated with self-reported Caucasian donors. An early release that covered some 640 HLA-typed donors contained around 330 gigabases of sequencing data and around 85 million unique TCR sequences.

Library preparation was by the immunoSEQ multiplex PCR assay. A mixture of 60 forward primers for TCR Vbeta segments and 13 reverse primers for TCR Jbeta segments was used in the multiplex PCR. The CDR3 region of rearranged TCR beta genes was amplified from genomic DNA by a multiplex PCR assay. The Illumina HiSeq System was used to sequence the amplified TCR beta libraries as 87-base-pair reads. The source study handled its data this way. In a later analysis, 80 million or so unique TCR beta chains were counted across the roughly 610 repertoires, and roughly 11 million of these chains were shared by at least two donors. Raw reads were error-corrected and collapsed into unique sequences by a nearest-neighbor algorithm in which closely related sequences were merged to remove PCR and sequencing errors. To assign V, D and J gene segments, CDR3 sequences were aligned to IMGT reference sequences. For a sequence to be retained, a match of at least six nucleotides to both a V gene segment and a J gene segment was required. A rearrangement was called productive if the CDR3 had no stop codons and remained in frame with V and J, and every other rearrangement was called non-productive. Following IMGT convention, CDR3 was defined as the stretch from the second conserved V-encoded cysteine up to the conserved J-encoded phenylalanine. In an earlier analysis of 587 of the donors, sequences lacking an unambiguous match to a single V gene segment were excluded. In an earlier analysis of several hundred of the donors, a V segment was called functional when productive rearrangements were above 56.7%, and segregating when the standard deviation between donors exceeded 5%. A statistical classification framework was built to diagnose cytomegalovirus status from the catalog of TCR beta chain sequences. In a later analysis, TCR nucleotide sequences were compared against IMGT/GENE-DB human TR gene sequences so that V and J genes could be assigned. In a later analysis, CDR3 sequences and most-parsimonious VDJ recombination scenarios were assigned using the TCRdist pipeline. In a later analysis, each TCR beta chain was defined by its CDR3 amino acid sequence together with its V-gene family, and reads lacking a unique V-gene family were excluded. To address suspected cross-contamination and a sequencing artifact, a later analysis removed under 600 highly shared, low-generation-probability nucleotide sequences. A later analysis calculated a clonal expansion index for each public chain from normalized within-repertoire ranks of inferred template counts. A later analysis computed generation probabilities with a VDJ recombination model fitted to out-of-frame rearrangements, and checked the results against IGoR. In a later analysis, TCR-TCR, TCR-HLA and TCR-CMV co-occurrence was scored with hypergeometric tests, and a repertoire-size bias correction was applied to TCR pairs. A later analysis estimated false discovery rates by permuting HLA or CMV assignments 20 times. A later analysis grouped co-occurring TCRs with DBSCAN, adding TCRdist sequence similarity when clustering within HLA-allele-positive subsets. For co-occurrence clustering, repertoires with fewer than 30,000 or more than 120,000 public chains were excluded, along with about five repertoires with anomalous nucleotide sharing. TCRdb re-hosts the immuneACCESS table, in-frame sequences only. Its copies lack some clones; in the studies checked, an unresolved V gene accounts for under half of them, and the cause for the rest is not known. V, J and clone size were drawn from that table, and D and trimming were deduced from the DNA. The sample table contains 110,000 to 150,000 clones; only one count was recorded for about 72% of them. The ten largest clonotypes hold 3.5% to 5% of the sample.

Study-level results and caveats: Because the 87-base-pair reads could not distinguish some IMGT-functional V segments, including TRBV6-2 and TRBV6-3, those segments were excluded. A further reported finding was that TCR beta sequences accurately predicted the HLA-A and HLA-B alleles for most subjects in the first cohort. A cluster of highly shared sequence variants was judged likely to represent a technical artifact of the sequencing pipeline. HLA typing was unavailable for some donors at each locus, so association tests used only the typed subset. Cytomegalovirus status was reported to be diagnosed by the classifier with high specificity and sensitivity in both the original and validation cohorts. Linkage disequilibrium might explain the correlated functional status among segregating V segments, but an unknown experimental factor could not be ruled out. For the cohort, immune exposure information was limited to CMV serostatus. A later genetic analysis reported fewer N-insertions in productive TCRs among donors in an Asian-associated ancestry cluster than the roughly 640-donor mean. A later analysis associated 16,951 TCR beta sequences with specific HLA alleles at a false discovery rate of 0.05. A later analysis reported that several top co-occurrence clusters appeared linked to parvovirus B19, influenza, CMV and Epstein-Barr virus. The authors suggested that the approach could potentially be extended to other disease states and immunological phenotypes. In a later analysis, TCR association rates were found to vary across HLA loci, with the most associated TCRs seen for DRB1 alleles and the fewest for HLA-C alleles. The cohort was sequenced for TCR beta chains only, and without alpha or paired-chain data the features that could be detected were limited. V-gene and J-gene trimming of TCR beta chains was associated with a missense DCLRE1C variant in a later genetic analysis, and the association was replicated in an independent cohort. In vitro tests confirmed that a few of the cytomegalovirus-associated TCR beta chains recognize cytomegalovirus antigens. Most TCR sequences were seen in very few donors, while some public TCRs were found in many individuals. In the study, some 160 TCR beta chains were listed as associated with cytomegalovirus. According to a later analysis, most CMV-associated TCR beta chains appeared to be HLA-restricted, and the HLA associations seemed to be driven largely by CMV exposure. When HLA alleles, especially DR and DQ, strongly co-occurred, attributing TCR associations to individual alleles was difficult. An earlier analysis of approximately 540 of the donors showed that most TCR beta V segments appeared in productive rearrangements either about 90% or about 30% of the time, which broadly matched IMGT annotations. In a later analysis, HLA-associated TCR beta chains were found to be more clonally expanded and to have lower generation probabilities than equally common non-associated chains. Because counts were too low, approximately 15 rarely observed V segments, including chromosome 9 orphons, were excluded from the earlier analysis of several hundred of the donors. Sequencing depth was assumed to be roughly uniform across donors in the presence/absence analyses, though that assumption may not hold.

In total, approximately 610 healthy bone marrow donors made up the cohort. At the time of sampling, every cohort member was nominally healthy, though immune exposures that went unrecorded were likely present. The donor was CMV seronegative and was included in the group of hundreds of seronegative cohort members. A peripheral blood sample was collected from each donor, and TCR beta sequencing was performed on peripheral blood mononuclear cells. The Qiagen DNeasy Blood Extraction Kit was used to extract genomic DNA from the blood cell samples. Trimming costs V 2 bases and J 1 base, and their ends lie 10 bases apart. The CDR3 runs 14 residues from the cysteine to the phenylalanine. Only the CDR3 portion is preserved as DNA: 42 bases, with reading frame beginning at the first base. The germline V gene sets CDR1 to SGDLS and CDR2 to YYNGEE. A note on this clone: The target of this receptor is not known. No quality values exist for individual bases; no much larger clone is one base distant. Other DNA sequences from this sample encode an identical CDR3 as well.

The chain uses TRBV9 and TRBJ2-7; the D gene is perhaps TRBD2, on 6 matching bases. Material: PBMCs. The TCR was taken from a man aged 60 to 75 in good health and CMV-seronegative. The nucleotides read TGTGCCAGCAGCGTGGGAGGCTCATCCTACGAGCAGTACTTC. This is translated as CASSVGGSSYEQYF. Extended through the reference TRBV9 and TRBJ2-7 proteins, this CDR3 yields the full variable domain: DSGVTQTPKHLITATGQRVTLRCSPRSGDLSVYWYQQSLDQGLQFLIQYYNGEERAKGNILERFSAQQFPDLHSELNLSSLELGDSALYFCASSVGGSSYEQYFGPGTRLTVT.